This T cell receptor (beta chain) was observed in a study of beta chain features in type 1 diabetes listed by TCRdb under 2018. At the level of the whole study: Mean age, gender distribution, total cell number and subset yield were not different between patients and healthy donors. The study compared TCRB repertoires of sorted circulating CD4+ T cell subsets between recently diagnosed type 1 diabetes patients and matched healthy donors. A total of about 110,000,000 sorted cells were examined across all samples, and a strong correlation was observed between cell number per subset and RNA yield. Regulatory and stem cell-like memory subsets were isolated from only 8 patients and about 8 healthy donors, whereas naive and central memory subsets came from all 30 or so donors.

CDR1 MDHEN and CDR2 SYDVKM were looked up in the germline V gene. Reading from cysteine to phenylalanine, the CDR3 counts 12 amino acids. This entry keeps only the CDR3 DNA: 36 bases, framed from base 1. Trimming at the junction amounts to 3 bases on V and 5 bases on J, and the germline ends lie 7 bases apart. About this clone itself: The clone's antigen remains unknown. The record has no base qualities; no much larger clone is one base away.

Overall study outcomes, separate from this receptor: Shorter templates might be favored by PCR, yet because patient and control samples were amplified and corrected together, any such skew would affect both groups equally. Type 1 diabetes patients showed a moderate but significant shortening of TCRB CDR3 length in all four CD4+ subsets. The naive, central memory and regulatory TCRB repertoires appeared to resemble one another more closely among patients than among healthy donors. HLA sub-analyses involved small numbers of individuals, so any influence of HLA type on TCRB rearrangement remained unresolved. Sequencing cDNA rather than genomic DNA could over-represent highly expressing activated cells, although activation and CD3 levels did not differ between groups. Patients with type 1 diabetes made fewer insertions and deleted more nucleotides at VDJ recombination sites, implying thymic rearrangement abnormalities.

Each donor gave one peripheral blood draw, approximately 120 mL on average, collected into heparinised tubes. Naive, central memory, regulatory and stem cell-like memory CD4+ T cells were sorted on a BD FACSAria II using a panel including CD45RO, CCR7, CD25, CD127, CD95 and CD27. Purity was above 98% for every sorted population. Right away, PBMCs were isolated by Lymphoprep density gradient centrifugation and were stained directly, with no culture step. So that batch effects would be minimized, each experiment stained and sorted samples in pairs, pairing one healthy donor with one patient. All of the isolated RNA was reverse transcribed with the High Capacity cDNA Reverse Transcription Kit, so expressed TCRB transcripts were sequenced. Deep immunoSEQ sequencing was applied to naive, central memory and regulatory T cell samples, giving an average of about 3.4 million total reads per sample. Sorted cells were lysed in RLT buffer, and RNA was extracted using DNase-treated RNeasy Micro or Mini kits according to cell number. Each cell subset was processed separately to prevent cross-contamination, with patient and healthy donor samples processed together. The immunoSEQ multiplex PCR was used to amplify TCRB sequences from cDNA, generating 87-bp fragments that spanned the CDR3 region. The amplicons were sequenced using the Illumina HiSeq platform. For the original study's pipeline: PCR bias was computationally corrected using synthetic template baselines, reads within Hamming distance 2 were collapsed, and singletons that could not be merged were discarded. Reads were aligned against IMGT so that V, D and J genes, CDR3 length and insertions or deletions at six rearrangement sites could be assigned. Clonotype counts were normalized to sorted cell number within each subset before computing true diversity and Gini coefficients with the tcR R package. The overlap coefficient, calculated on TCRB nucleotide sequences, was used to quantify repertoire sharing. Out-of-frame TCRB sequences from naive cells were analyzed to stand in for the pre-selection repertoire. Not all clones reach the TCRdb copy of this immuneACCESS table, which keeps in-frame sequences only. Checked studies attribute under half of the gap to unresolved V genes and leave the rest unexplained. V, J and clone size are those of that table, while D and trimming were read from the DNA. The table for this sample lists roughly 150,000 clones; roughly 60% of them were counted only once. Approximately 0.089% of the sample is in the top ten clones.

This chain joins TRBV28 to TRBJ1-2; too little of a D gene remains to name it. The receptor was isolated from a man aged 25 to 40 with type 1 diabetes. The sample taken for sequencing was naive CD4+ T cells from blood. Per the publication, the cell subset or site label means: true naive CD4+ T cells. CDR3 sequence: CASSLRGYGYTF. The base sequence is TGTGCCAGCAGTTTGCGAGGGTATGGCTACACCTTC.